This T cell receptor (beta chain) derives from a study of blood T cell repertoires in COVID-19. Sequencing used immunoSEQ multiplex PCR; TCRdb keeps in-frame clones, though not all of them. The sample contains 140,000 or so clones, roughly 79% of which appear only once. Germline V CDR1 and CDR2: MNHNS, SASEGT. The CDR3 consists of 15 residues. V was cut by 3 bases and J by 3 bases, with 12 bases left in between. V usage is TRBV6-1 and J usage is TRBJ2-1; a weak D match, TRBD2 (6 bases). The sample was peripheral blood. This receptor was obtained from a woman aged 55-75 years with acute or convalescent COVID-19. The CDR3 DNA follows: TGTGCCAGCAGTGACATAAGCGGGTACTACAATGAGCAGTTCTTC. This encodes CASSDISGYYNEQFF.